This is a list of T cell receptor beta chains from one sample in a study of blood T cell repertoires in COVID-19. Here immunoSEQ multiplex PCR was the method, and the copy in TCRdb shows in-frame clones only, minus some. The sample has 250,000 to 350,000 clones; approximately 92% are singletons. Material: PBMCs or T cells enriched from blood (not recorded which). These receptors all stem from a woman in her thirties who had recovered from COVID-19. CDR3s include the opening cysteine and the closing phenylalanine or tryptophan. A D gene is named only where the DNA matches it firmly.

V	D	J	DNA	CDR3
TRBV29-1	TRBD1	TRBJ2-1	TGCAGCGTGGGTGACAGGGGGCTCTACAATGAGCAGTTCTTC	CSVGDRGLYNEQFF
TRBV5-1	TRBD1	TRBJ2-4	TGCGCCAGCAGCTTGTTACAGGGGGTTGCCAAAAACATTCAGTACTTC	CASSLLQGVAKNIQYF
TRBV5-1	NA	TRBJ2-2	TGCGCCAGCAGCTTGATAGCGGCCAACACCGGGGAGCTGTTTTTT	CASSLIAANTGELFF
TRBV27	TRBD1	TRBJ2-3	TGTGCCAGCAGTTTCGCCCTAGGGGGCTCTGCTACGCAGTATTTT	CASSFALGGSATQYF
TRBV28	TRBD2	TRBJ2-7	TGTGCCAGCAGTTTATATGGTAGCGGGACCTACGAGCAGTACTTC	CASSLYGSGTYEQYF
TRBV7-9	NA	TRBJ1-2	TGTGCCAGCAGCCTGGTGGAGAACTATGGCTACACCTTC	CASSLVENYGYTF
TRBV7-2	NA	TRBJ1-4	TGTGCCAGCGGCCGTGCTGTAAATGAAAAACTGTTTTTT	CASGRAVNEKLFF
TRBV28	NA	TRBJ2-7	TGTGCCAGCAGCCATAAGCCCCCTTACGAGCAGTACTTC	CASSHKPPYEQYF
TRBV28	TRBD2	TRBJ2-1	TGTGCCAGCAGTACTAGCGCACAATTCTCCTACAATGAGCAGTTCTTC	CASSTSAQFSYNEQFF
TRBV5-1	TRBD2	TRBJ2-5	TGCGCCAGCAGCTTCGAACTAGCGGGACAGGAGACCCAGTACTTC	CASSFELAGQETQYF
TRBV6-5	NA	TRBJ2-7	TGTGCCAGCAAGGGGCCCGGCTACGAGCAGTACTTC	CASKGPGYEQYF
TRBV13	NA	TRBJ2-3	TGTGCCAGCAGCTTTGGAGTGGCAGATACGCAGTATTTT	CASSFGVADTQYF
TRBV28	TRBD1	TRBJ2-1	TGTGGGACCGGCCGACAGGGCTACAATGAGCAGTTCTTC	CGTGRQGYNEQFF
TRBV18	TRBD1	TRBJ1-2	TGTGCCAGCTCACCGCCAAGTAGACAGGGTCGAGGTCGGTATGGCTACACCTTC	CASSPPSRQGRGRYGYTF